Following are 23 T cell receptor beta chains from one sample sequenced in a study of cytomegalovirus exposure and HLA in healthy donors. The PCR contained 60 Vbeta and 13 Jbeta primers. Clones were read by immunoSEQ multiplex PCR, and TCRdb kept only the in-frame ones, dropping some. The table counts roughly 51,000 clones; more than 5.5% lies in the top ten. Specimen: PBMCs. The receptors shown here come from a male donor in good health and CMV-seropositive.

Here the CDR3 reads CASSQVPSSGGSYNEQFF. CDR3 sequence (DNA): TGCGCCAGCAGCCAAGTTCCCAGTTCGGGGGGCTCCTACAATGAGCAGTTCTTC. The chain couples TRBV4-3 to TRBJ2-1, with TRBD2 matching 7 bases. The ends lost 1 base at V and 0 bases at J; junction bases unmatched: 9. CDR1 and CDR2 from the germline V gene are LGHNA and YSLEER. CDR3 length: 18 amino acids.

This chain links TRBV6-1 with TRBJ1-2; D remains ambiguous. V shed 6 bases and J shed 4 bases, with 9 bases lying between them. CDR1 and CDR2 (germline): MNHNS, SASEGT. CDR3 length equals 12 residues. CDR3 protein: CASRPSGYGYTF. The CDR3 DNA reads TGTGCCAGCAGACCCAGTGGCTATGGCTACACCTTC.

The rearrangement uses TRBV30 and TRBJ1-1; D not certain. With 1 base removed from V and 0 bases from J, the gap between germline ends came to 9 bases. From germline, CDR1 is GTSNPN and CDR2 SVGIG (reference sequence). The CDR3 spans 14 residues. The chain's CDR3 is CAWSGGVLNTEAFF. For the CDR3, the DNA is TGTGCCTGGAGTGGCGGGGTACTGAACACTGAAGCTTTCTTT. Supplemented by reference TRBV30 and TRBJ1-1, the full variable domain reads SQTIHQWPATLVQPVGSPLSLECTVEGTSNPNLYWYRQAAGRGLQLLFYSVGIGQISSEVPQNLSASRPQDRQFILSSKKLLLSDSGFYLCAWSGGVLNTEAFFGQGTRLTVV.

The chain's CDR3 is CASSQDQGRSGELFF. CDR3 sequence (DNA): TGTGCCAGCAGCCAAGATCAGGGCAGGTCCGGGGAGCTGTTTTTT. The chain is built from TRBV14 and TRBJ2-2, with D possibly TRBD1 on 5 matching bases. CDR3 length: 15 amino acids. Germline loops: CDR1 SGHDN, CDR2 FVKESK. The V end was cut by 0 bases, the J end by 6 bases, with 11 bases between.

This chain connects TRBV7-8 to TRBJ2-5; TRBD1 agrees at 10 bases. The end of the DNA fits TRBJ2-7 better, so the J call may be wrong. This CDR3 has 15 residues. Per germline, CDR1 SGHVS and CDR2 FQNEAQ. CDR3 nucleotide sequence: TGTGCCAGCACCCGGGACAGGGGACCTTTCAACGAGCAGTACTTC. It specifies CASTRDRGPFNEQYF.

The chain employs TRBV6-1 and TRBJ1-5; the D gene is possibly TRBD1 (5 bases). Germline CDR1 reads MNHNS; CDR2 reads SASEGT. The ends were cut back, 3 bases at V and 5 bases at J, with 11 bases in the middle. CDR3 size: 14 residues. CDR3 DNA: TGTGCCAGCAGTGACAGGGAAGGATATCAGCCCCAGCATTTT. Translation gives CASSDREGYQPQHF.

The rearrangement links TRBV7-9 to TRBJ2-5, with 10 bases lining up with TRBD1. The end of the DNA fits TRBJ2-7 better, so the J call may be wrong. Germline CDR1 is SEHNR and CDR2 is FQNEAQ (reference sequence). The CDR3 has 13 amino acids. This CDR3 is CAWPGQGYYEQYF. CDR3 sequence (DNA): TGTGCCTGGCCGGGACAGGGGTACTACGAGCAGTACTTC.

The genes are TRBV7-9 and TRBJ1-1; no firm D call. This CDR3 is built from 14 residues. CDR1 SEHNR and CDR2 FQNEAQ come from the germline V gene (reference sequence). V gave up 2 bases and J gave up 5 bases, with 12 bases separating them. CDR3 nucleotides: TGTGCCAGCAGCTTAAGGTCGAGCGAGACTGAAGCTTTCTTT. The encoded protein is CASSLRSSETEAFF.

The chain uses TRBV4-1 and TRBJ2-7; possible D gene TRBD1, 6 bases. The V end lost 6 bases, the J end lost 1 base, and 10 bases lay between the germline ends. Germline V gene sequence: CDR1 MGHRA, CDR2 YSYEKL. The CDR3 totals 13 residues. CDR3 residues: CASSNRESYEQYF. For the CDR3, the DNA is TGCGCCAGCAGTAACAGGGAATCCTACGAGCAGTACTTC.

The CDR3: CASSRFPGGGWNEQFF. In DNA, the CDR3 is TGCGCCAGCAGCCGATTTCCTGGCGGGGGGTGGAATGAGCAGTTCTTC. The gene calls are TRBV4-1 and TRBJ2-1; 8 bases are a match to TRBD2. Germline V gene lookup returns CDR1 MGHRA and CDR2 YSYEKL. The CDR3 sequence is 16 residues long. Unmatched junction bases numbered 12, after V lost 4 bases and J lost 7 bases.

The genes are TRBV11-2 and TRBJ1-2, with D perhaps TRBD1 (6 bases). This CDR3 comprises 17 residues. The V end was cut by 0 bases, the J end by 6 bases, with 20 bases between. Germline CDR1 reads SGHAT; CDR2 reads FQNNGV. The CDR3: CASSLDGSRTTGNGYTF. As DNA, the CDR3 is TGTGCCAGCAGCTTAGATGGGAGCCGAACTACAGGGAATGGCTACACCTTC.

This rearrangement joins TRBV9 to TRBJ2-1; TRBD1 matches 12 bases. Trimming cost V 0 bases and J 12 bases; bases outside gene matches: 7. The CDR3 has 15 residues. Germline loops: CDR1 SGDLS, CDR2 YYNGEE. In DNA, the CDR3 is TGTGCCAGCAGCGTAGAAGGGACAGGGGGCGAAGGGCAGTTCTTC. Translating gives CASSVEGTGGEGQFF. Combining the CDR3 with reference TRBV9 and TRBJ2-1 gives the whole variable domain DSGVTQTPKHLITATGQRVTLRCSPRSGDLSVYWYQQSLDQGLQFLIQYYNGEERAKGNILERFSAQQFPDLHSELNLSSLELGDSALYFCASSVEGTGGEGQFFGPGTRLTVL.

V usage is TRBV6-1 and J usage is TRBJ1-2; tentatively, D is TRBD1 (6 bases). This CDR3 has 15 amino acids. Trimming removed 6 bases from V and 1 base from J, with 15 bases in between. Per the germline V gene, CDR1 is MNHNS and CDR2 is SASEGT. CDR3 nucleotides: TGTGCCAGCAGAAACGGGGGGGCGAGTAACTATGGCTACACCTTC. Its protein is CASRNGGASNYGYTF.

The chain carries TRBV5-6 and TRBJ2-7; tentative D call: TRBD2 (6 bases). Deletions cut 1 base from V and 0 bases from J, with 14 bases between. Germline-derived CDR1 and CDR2 are SGHDT and YYEEEE. The CDR3 totals 16 residues. Here the CDR3 reads CASSLWEVPSSYEQYF. CDR3 nucleotide sequence: TGTGCCAGCAGCTTGTGGGAGGTCCCGTCCTCCTACGAGCAGTACTTC.

The chain is built from TRBV19 and TRBJ1-5, with a tentative D call TRBD1 (5 bases). Germline CDR1 LNHDA, CDR2 SQIVND (reference sequence). This CDR3 has 14 amino acids. With 3 bases removed from V and 7 bases from J, the gap between germline ends came to 13 bases. The CDR3 reads CASSISTGGQPQHF. The CDR3, as DNA: TGTGCCAGTAGTATCTCGACGGGGGGACAGCCCCAGCATTTT.

The chain joins TRBV4-1 to TRBJ2-3; D call uncertain. This CDR3 spans 13 amino acids. The V end lost 4 bases, the J end lost 1 base, and 6 bases lay between the germline ends. Germline lookup yields CDR1 MGHRA and CDR2 YSYEKL. CDR3 coding DNA: TGCGCCAGCAGCCTTATCGGCACAGATACGCAGTATTTT. Protein sequence: CASSLIGTDTQYF.

V is TRBV7-2 and J is TRBJ2-5; tentatively, D is TRBD2 (6 bases). Trimming took 6 bases from V and 7 from J, leaving 18 bases between them. This CDR3 has 14 amino acids. Per the germline V gene, CDR1 is SGHTA and CDR2 is FQGNSA. The CDR3 sequence: CASRPDQVGGTQYF. The CDR3 DNA follows: TGTGCCAGCAGACCAGACCAGGTCGGGGGGACCCAGTACTTC.

V and J are TRBV30 and TRBJ1-1, with 8 bases aligning to TRBD1. Germline assignment: CDR1 GTSNPN and CDR2 SVGIG (reference sequence). The ends lost 4 bases at V and 4 bases at J; junction bases unmatched: 11. This CDR3 spans 15 amino acids. The chain's CDR3 is CAWIRTGYGGTEAFF. In nucleotides, the CDR3 is TGTGCCTGGATCCGGACAGGGTATGGGGGCACTGAAGCTTTCTTT. Full variable domain (outside the CDR3, taken from reference TRBV30 and TRBJ1-1): SQTIHQWPATLVQPVGSPLSLECTVEGTSNPNLYWYRQAAGRGLQLLFYSVGIGQISSEVPQNLSASRPQDRQFILSSKKLLLSDSGFYLCAWIRTGYGGTEAFFGQGTRLTVV.

The rearrangement uses TRBV2 and TRBJ2-1; TRBD1 matches at 10 bases. Germline V gene data show CDR1 as SNHLY and CDR2 as FYNNEI. V lost 6 bases, J lost 9 bases, and 5 bases stayed unmatched. The CDR3 is made up of 13 amino acids. CDR3 amino acids: CASSRTGGAEQFF. Written as DNA, the CDR3 is TGTGCCAGCAGCAGGACAGGGGGTGCTGAGCAGTTCTTC.

The V call is TRBV28, the J call TRBJ2-4; TRBD1 matches 8 bases. From germline, CDR1 is MDHEN and CDR2 SYDVKM. With 7 bases clipped from V and 0 bases from J, the junction kept 11 bases outside the gene matches. There are 17 residues in the CDR3. CDR3 in amino acids: CASKGQGFGLAKNIQYF. The CDR3 DNA reads as TGTGCCAGCAAAGGACAGGGATTCGGGCTAGCCAAAAACATTCAGTACTTC.

J is TRBJ1-1 and V is TRBV5-6; 8 bases line up with TRBD1. The CDR3 consists of 14 residues. Germline V gene lookup returns CDR1 SGHDT and CDR2 YYEEEE. The junction had 4 bases not matched to a gene; V was cut back by 5 bases and J by 1 base. CDR3 nucleotides: TGTGCCAGCAGTTCGGGACAGGCGAACACTGAAGCTTTCTTT. It specifies CASSSGQANTEAFF.

The rearrangement joins TRBV6-5 to TRBJ2-7, with TRBD2 matching 11 bases. Germline CDR1 reads MNHEY; CDR2 reads SVGAGI. After removal of 2 bases from V and 3 bases from J, the junction contained 3 bases not matched to a gene. The CDR3 consists of 15 residues. The CDR3 reads CASSYIAGGDYEQYF. CDR3 coding DNA: TGTGCCAGCAGTTACATAGCGGGGGGGGACTACGAGCAGTACTTC.

The J gene is TRBJ2-3, the V gene TRBV13; D is unresolved. CDR3 size: 14 residues. Per germline, CDR1 PRHDT and CDR2 FYEKMQ (reference sequence). Between the trimmed V and J ends, which lost 3 bases and 1 base, there was a span of 8 bases. This CDR3 is CASSFYSGTDTQYF. CDR3 nucleotides: TGTGCCAGCAGCTTTTATTCGGGCACAGATACGCAGTATTTT.